This is a list of T cell receptor beta chains from one sample in a study of long-term antiretroviral therapy in people with HIV. Produced via immunoSEQ multiplex PCR; TCRdb's table is partial and in-frame only. The sample lists roughly 29,000 clones, more than 80% seen once, with around 7.2% in the top ten. Source: unsorted PBMCs, taken 0.3 years after starting antiretroviral therapy. These receptors originate from a man aged 35-49 years with HIV. CDR3s include the opening cysteine and the closing phenylalanine or tryptophan. A D gene is named only where the DNA matches it firmly. Expanded clones are given a class, and other clones once, few, many or no size at all.

>TRBV19|-|TRBJ2-3|TRBD1
TGTGCCAGTAGATACAGGGGAGAGACAGATACGCAGTATTTT
CASRYRGETDTQYF
>TRBV6-1|-|TRBJ2-7|TRBD1
TGTGCCAGCAGTCGCCGGGACAGCTCCTACGAGCAGTACTTC
CASSRRDSSYEQYF
>TRBV5-4|-|TRBJ2-5|-
TGTGCCAGCAGCTCGGAAGGGGCAGGGAGGGAGACCCAGTACTTC
CASSSEGAGRETQYF
>TRBV28|-|TRBJ1-3|-
TGTGCCAGCAGTTTTTCTTGGCCACCTGGAAACACCATATATTTT
CASSFSWPPGNTIYF
>TRBV5-1|-|TRBJ2-1|TRBD2
TGCGCCAGCAGCGTGGTGCCCTCCGGCGCAGGGACTAACGATGAGCAGTTCTTC
CASSVVPSGAGTNDEQFF
>TRBV9|-|TRBJ2-5|-
TGTGCCAGCAGCGTAGAAGTTCACAGCACCCAGTACTTC
CASSVEVHSTQYF
>TRBV5-4|once|TRBJ2-6|-
TGTGCCAGCAGCTTGGTGGCCTCTGGGGCCAACGTCCTGACTTTC
CASSLVASGANVLTF
>TRBV5-1|-|TRBJ2-5|-
TGCGCCAGCAGCTTGGTGGGGGTTGGAGAGACCCAGTACTTC
CASSLVGVGETQYF
>TRBV5-4|few|TRBJ2-7|-
TGTGCCAGCAGCTTGGGGGATGCCTACGAGCAGTACTTC
CASSLGDAYEQYF
>TRBV5-5|-|TRBJ2-1|TRBD1
TGTGCCAGCAGCTTAAGACAGGGAGTATTGGATGAGCAGTTCTTC
CASSLRQGVLDEQFF
>TRBV5-6|-|TRBJ1-2|TRBD1
TGTGCCAGCAGCTCGACTTCTTACACGACAGGGTTGGGATATGGCTACACCTTC
CASSSTSYTTGLGYGYTF
>TRBV7-2|-|TRBJ2-1|-
TGTGCCAGCAGCTTATCGAGGGAGCAAAATGAGCAGTTCTTC
CASSLSREQNEQFF
>TRBV5-1|once|TRBJ2-1|TRBD2
TGCGCCAGCAGCTGGAATTTAGCGGGCCCGGGAAATGAGCAGTTCTTC
CASSWNLAGPGNEQFF
>TRBV6-4|-|TRBJ1-1|-
TGTGCCAGCAGCCCTGGCCGATTGAACACTGAAGCTTTCTTT
CASSPGRLNTEAFF
>TRBV5-1|-|TRBJ1-1|TRBD1
TGCGCCAGCAGCCCGTGGACAGGGGGGAGTTCTGAAGCTTTCTTT
CASSPWTGGSSEAFF
>TRBV7-8|-|TRBJ2-7|-
TGTGCCAGCAGCCCTGGGGGGGGACGACAGGGCTCCTACGAGCAGTACTTC
CASSPGGGRQGSYEQYF
>TRBV7-9|-|TRBJ2-2|-
TGTGCCAGCAGCGTAACCGGGGAGCTGTTTTTT
CASSVTGELFF
>TRBV4-3|-|TRBJ2-1|TRBD2
TGCGCCAGCAGCCAAGATGTAAAAGCGGGGGGCTCCTACAATGAGCAGTTCTTC
CASSQDVKAGGSYNEQFF
>TRBV5-6|few|TRBJ1-2|-
TGTGCCAGCAGCTTGGACTCGCCCGTCCTCTATGGCTACACCTTC
CASSLDSPVLYGYTF
>TRBV5-1|-|TRBJ2-5|-
TGCGCCAGCAGCTTTGGTGCGATGAACCGACAAGAGACCCAGTACTTC
CASSFGAMNRQETQYF
>TRBV4-3|once|TRBJ1-1|-
TGCGCCAGCAGCCTTTTCCCCAACACTGAAGCTTTCTTT
CASSLFPNTEAFF
>TRBV27|-|TRBJ1-1|-
TGTGCCAGTGGAATAATGAACACTGAAGCTTTCTTT
CASGIMNTEAFF
>TRBV12-2|few|TRBJ2-7|-
TGTGCAAGTCTCCCATATCCACTAGTCAGACACGAGCAGTACTTC
CASLPYPLVRHEQYF
>TRBV27|-|TRBJ2-3|-
TGTGCCAGCAGGCCCCTGGGGTTGGAGGATACGCAGTATTTT
CASRPLGLEDTQYF
>TRBV5-4|-|TRBJ2-5|-
TGTGCCAGCAGCTCGGGGCAGGGACAAGAGACCCAGTACTTC
CASSSGQGQETQYF
>TRBV11-2|-|TRBJ1-1|-
TGTGCCAGCAGCCAAGGTCGGCACATTACAGGAGGGAACACTGAAGCTTTCTTT
CASSQGRHITGGNTEAFF
>TRBV30|-|TRBJ1-3|TRBD1
TGTGCCTGGAGTGGACATACAGGGGCTGGAAACACCATATATTTT
CAWSGHTGAGNTIYF
>TRBV6-1|-|TRBJ1-1|-
TGTGCCAGCACCCACATCGGGGGGCCTGAAGCTTTCTTT
CASTHIGGPEAFF
>TRBV6-6|few|TRBJ1-2|-
TGTGCCAGCAGTGTCGGAGGCTATGGCTACACCTTC
CASSVGGYGYTF
>TRBV18|-|TRBJ2-1|TRBD2
TGTGCCAGCTCACGGAGCGGGGCCGTATACAATGAGCAGTTCTTC
CASSRSGAVYNEQFF
>TRBV29-1|-|TRBJ2-5|-
TGCAGCGTTGCGCAGAAAGAGACCCAGTACTTC
CSVAQKETQYF
>TRBV6-6|-|TRBJ2-5|TRBD1
TGTGCCAGCAACCACGACAGGGGGCGAGAGACCCAGTACTTC
CASNHDRGRETQYF
>TRBV9|-|TRBJ1-2|TRBD1
TGTGCCAGCAGCGTAGGGGGACAGGGGTATGGCTACACCTTC
CASSVGGQGYGYTF